These 11 T cell receptor beta chains were sequenced from one sample in a study of regulatory T cells in long-lasting Graves disease. CDR3-region Arm-PCR and iRepertoire HTBI primers produced the TCR beta libraries. TCRdb re-called the multiplex PCR reads with MiXCR, one entry per CDR3 protein. The sample includes roughly 400,000 distinct CDR3 sequences, roughly 15% of them seen just once. Time point defined: newly diagnosed GD, antithyroid drugs for less than 3 months. PBMCs were the source of the RNA used for TCR sequencing. The same sample was also used in a study of T cells in Graves' hyperthyroidism and ophthalmopathy.

This specimen consisted of peripheral blood mononuclear cells (PBMCs), obtained at new diagnosis, from a patient treated with antithyroid drugs. Receptors originate from a woman in her thirties or forties with Graves disease.

This clonotype was recorded at least ten times. One base away lies a much larger clone, so this may be a sequencing read error. The chain joins TRBV11-1 to TRBJ2-1; D is possibly TRBD2 (6 bases). The CDR3 sequence is 11 residues long. Looked up from germline, CDR1 is SGHAT and CDR2 is FQDESV (reference sequence). The V gene lost 8 bases and the J gene lost 7 bases, with 9 bases spanning the gap. The CDR3 DNA is TGTGCCAGCGGGAGGACGAATGAGCAGTTCTTC. Translated, it gives CASGRTNEQFF.

The chain recombines TRBV9 with TRBJ2-2; D may correspond to TRBD1 or TRBD2 (5 bases each). V lost 0 bases to trimming and J lost 4 bases, with 10 bases between them. The length of the CDR3 is 15 residues. The germline CDR1 and CDR2 sequences are SGDLS and YYNGEE. The CDR3 DNA sequence: TGTGCCAGCAGCGTAGTTCCAGGGAGCACCGGGGAGCTGTTTTTT. It codes for CASSVVPGSTGELFF.

This clonotype was counted ten times or more. The chain employs TRBV27 and TRBJ2-2; possibly TRBD2 for D (5 bases). In germline, CDR1 is MNHEY, CDR2 SMNVEV (reference sequence). This CDR3 spans 13 amino acids. The ends were cut back, 5 bases at V and 7 bases at J, with 11 bases in the middle. The CDR3 reads CASSPGLLGELFF. The CDR3 nucleotides read TGTGCCAGCAGTCCTGGACTCCTCGGGGAGCTGTTTTTT.

In its sample, this clonotype was seen many times. The V gene is TRBV11-2, the J gene TRBJ2-7; D is unclear. V was cut by 8 bases and J by 2 bases, with 16 bases left in between. This CDR3 has 14 amino acids. Germline CDR1 reads SGHAT; CDR2 reads FQNNGV. The CDR3 loop reads CASSTSRRTYEQYF. CDR3 bases: TGTGCCAGCTCCACCTCGAGGCGGACCTACGAGCAGTACTTC.

The rearrangement links TRBV20-1 to TRBJ2-2; D is ambiguous. V lost 0 bases to trimming and J lost 11 bases, with 10 bases between them. CDR3 size: 12 residues. In germline, CDR1 is DFQATT, CDR2 SNEGSKA (reference sequence). The CDR3 protein is CSAREGSLELFF. The CDR3 DNA reads TGCAGTGCTAGAGAGGGCAGTTTAGAGCTGTTTTTT.

The rearrangement links TRBV19 to TRBJ2-5; TRBD1 agrees at 8 bases. Germline CDR1 is LNHDA and CDR2 is SQIVND (reference sequence). J gave up 4 bases and V 3 bases, and 7 bases lay outside the gene matches. CDR3 length: 15 amino acids. CDR3 nucleotide sequence: TGTGCCAGTAGTATTCAGGGACAGGAGGGAGAGACCCAGTACTTC. As protein: CASSIQGQEGETQYF. Supplemented by reference TRBV19 and TRBJ2-5, the full variable domain reads DGGITQSPKYLFRKEGQNVTLSCEQNLNHDAMYWYRQDPGQGLRLIYYSQIVNDFQKGDIAEGYSVSREKKESFPLTVTSAQKNPTAFYLCASSIQGQEGETQYFGPGTRLLVL.

The chain is built from TRBV7-2 and TRBJ2-3, with 13 bases identical to TRBD2. The CDR3 length is 20 residues. J gave up 0 bases and V 5 bases, and 14 bases lay outside the gene matches. Looked up from germline, CDR1 is SGHTA and CDR2 is FQGNSA. CDR3 DNA: TGTGCCAGCAGCCCGGGACTAGCGGGAAAAAGGGGGCCCAGCACAGATACGCAGTATTTT. Translated: CASSPGLAGKRGPSTDTQYF. Based on the CDR3 plus reference TRBV7-2 and TRBJ2-3, the full variable domain is GAGVSQSPSNKVTEKGKDVELRCDPISGHTALYWYRQSLGQGLEFLIYFQGNSAPDKSGLPSDRFSAERTGGSVSTLTIQRTQQEDSAVYLCASSPGLAGKRGPSTDTQYFGPGTRLTVL.

This clonotype was observed at least ten times. The rearrangement joins TRBV11-2 to TRBJ2-3; D might be TRBD1 (6 bases). Germline assignment: CDR1 SGHAT and CDR2 FQNNGV. This CDR3 has 17 residues. The ends were cut back, 0 bases at V and 1 base at J, with 14 bases in the middle. The chain's CDR3 is CASSLDLGGAGTDTQYF. Written as DNA, the CDR3 is TGTGCCAGCAGCTTAGATCTTGGGGGCGCAGGCACAGATACGCAGTATTTT.

The chain recombines TRBV6-1 with TRBJ2-2; D may be TRBD1 (6 bases). The CDR3 runs to 13 residues. Per the germline V gene, CDR1 is MNHNS and CDR2 is SASEGT. Trimming took off 7 bases at V and 1 base at J, with 7 bases between the two ends. DNA for the CDR3: TGTGCCAGCACGGGACAGAACACCGGGGAGCTGTTTTTT. Protein sequence: CASTGQNTGELFF.

The sample holds many counts of this clonotype. This chain uses TRBV28 with TRBJ1-2; D not resolved. The CDR3 is 12 amino acids. V lost 6 bases and J 5 bases, leaving 10 bases between the germline ends. Per germline, CDR1 MDHEN and CDR2 SYDVKM. CDR3: CASSPGGYGYTF. The CDR3 DNA reads as TGTGCCAGCAGCCCAGGAGGGTATGGCTACACCTTC.

A few counts support this clonotype. CDR3 DNA: TGTGCCAGCAGCTATGACACAAACTATGGCTACACCTTC. This sequence encodes CASSYDTNYGYTF. The chain joins TRBV7-9 to TRBJ1-2; D remains unclear. V shed 4 bases and J shed 2 bases, with 8 bases lying between them. There are 13 residues in the CDR3. In germline, CDR1 is SEHNR, CDR2 FQNEAQ (reference sequence).